The 15 T cell receptor beta chains below were found in one sample sequenced in a study of cytomegalovirus exposure and HLA in healthy donors. The PCR employed 60 Vbeta primers together with 13 Jbeta primers. The data were produced by immunoSEQ multiplex PCR, yet TCRdb's version contains in-frame clones alone and is incomplete. The sample records about 35,000 clones, 90% being singletons. The specimen was PBMCs. These receptors all stem from a woman aged 18 to 35 in good health and CMV-seronegative.

This chain joins TRBV5-1 and TRBJ2-7; possible D gene TRBD2, 5 bases. This CDR3 comprises 15 residues. CDR1 SGHRS and CDR2 YFSETQ come from the germline V gene. The V end lost 0 bases, the J end lost 2 bases, and 12 bases lay between the germline ends. CDR3 region: CASSLVAGATYEQYF. CDR3 coding DNA: TGCGCCAGCAGCTTGGTCGCGGGTGCCACCTACGAGCAGTACTTC.

The J gene is TRBJ2-1, the V gene TRBV19; D is possibly TRBD2 (5 bases). CDR3 length equals 14 residues. V lost 3 bases and J lost 2, with 8 bases in between. Germline V lookup: CDR1 LNHDA, CDR2 SQIVND (reference sequence). The DNA for the CDR3 is TGTGCCAGTAGTATCGAGGGCCCCTACAATGAGCAGTTCTTC. It translates to CASSIEGPYNEQFF. The variable domain in full, with the rest retrieved from reference TRBV19 and TRBJ2-1, is DGGITQSPKYLFRKEGQNVTLSCEQNLNHDAMYWYRQDPGQGLRLIYYSQIVNDFQKGDIAEGYSVSREKKESFPLTVTSAQKNPTAFYLCASSIEGPYNEQFFGPGTRLTVL.

This clone came up once. The chain is built from TRBV10-3 and TRBJ1-1; D not resolved. CDR3 length: 12 amino acids. The germline V and J ends were trimmed by 7 bases and 3 bases, with 9 bases remaining between them. Germline lookup yields CDR1 ENHRY and CDR2 SYGVKD. This CDR3 is CAINGGDTEAFF. CDR3 DNA sequence: TGTGCCATCAATGGCGGTGACACTGAAGCTTTCTTT.

The V and J genes are TRBV19 and TRBJ2-1; the D is unclear. Germline lookup yields CDR1 LNHDA and CDR2 SQIVND (reference sequence). Trimming took off 5 bases at V and 4 bases at J, with 15 bases between the two ends. This CDR3 comprises 15 residues. CDR3 sequence: CASSSQWADYNEQFF. The CDR3 DNA follows: TGTGCCAGTAGTTCCCAGTGGGCCGATTACAATGAGCAGTTCTTC.

The V gene is TRBV10-3, the J gene TRBJ2-3; TRBD1 agrees at 7 bases. This CDR3 contains 17 residues. V shed 2 bases, J shed 4 bases, and the junction held 12 bases outside the gene matches. The V gene's germline CDR1 is ENHRY and CDR2 SYGVKD. The CDR3 DNA sequence: TGTGCCATCAGTGAGACACGACAGGGAAGAGAGGCAGATACGCAGTATTTT. Translation gives CAISETRQGREADTQYF.

This chain links TRBV15 with TRBJ1-1; D is unresolved. V lost 0 bases and J lost 10, with 21 bases in between. This CDR3 is built from 16 residues. Germline values: CDR1 LNHNV, CDR2 YYDKDF (reference sequence). The CDR3, as DNA: TGTGCCACCAGCAGAGATTTGGAGGGCCTCGGTTTAGGAGCTTTCTTT. Its translation: CATSRDLEGLGLGAFF.

The sample holds one count of this clone. This chain uses TRBV4-2 with TRBJ1-3; tentatively, D is TRBD1 (5 bases). CDR3 length: 14 amino acids. Germline CDR1 is LGHNA and CDR2 is YNFKEQ. Trimming removed 4 bases from V and 3 bases from J, with 10 bases in between. CDR3 bases: TGTGCCAGCAGCCGGACACTTAATGGAAACACCATATATTTT. Translation: CASSRTLNGNTIYF.

The chain links TRBV7-9 to TRBJ1-2; D is unresolved. The CDR3 extends over 14 amino acids. V lost 3 bases, J lost 4 bases, and 12 bases lay in between. Germline lookup yields CDR1 SEHNR and CDR2 FQNEAQ (reference sequence). The CDR3 nucleotides are TGTGCCAGCAGCTTCCCTGAGGGCGGCTATGGCTACACCTTC. Protein sequence: CASSFPEGGYGYTF.

This sequence joins TRBV9 and TRBJ2-5, with 8 bases fitting TRBD2. The end of the DNA aligns better with TRBJ2-7, so the J call may be wrong. The length of the CDR3 is 13 residues. The germline gives CDR1 SGDLS, CDR2 YYNGEE. The DNA for the CDR3 is TGTGCCAGCAGCGGAAGCGGGAGTAGCGAGCAGTACTTC. This translates into CASSGSGSSEQYF.

The chain is built from TRBV18 and TRBJ1-2, with D maybe TRBD1 (5 bases). V lost 3 bases, J lost 0 bases, and 11 bases lay in between. This CDR3 has 15 residues. CDR1 is KGHSH, CDR2 LQKENI, per germline. Here the CDR3 reads CASSPWPGTNYGYTF. Here the CDR3 DNA reads TGTGCCAGCTCACCCTGGCCAGGGACTAACTATGGCTACACCTTC.

The CDR3 region is CASTYGQGTDTQYF. CDR3 sequence (DNA): TGCGCCAGCACCTACGGACAGGGGACAGATACGCAGTATTTT. The chain links TRBV5-1 to TRBJ2-3; 9 bases map to TRBD1. Losses at the gene ends were 6 bases for V and 3 bases for J; bases not matched to a gene: 5. This CDR3 region has 14 residues. Germline values: CDR1 SGHRS, CDR2 YFSETQ.

The CDR3 bases are TGTGCCAGCAGCCCCAGGACAGGGGAACCTAGGGATACGCAGTATTTT. It is translated as CASSPRTGEPRDTQYF. The chain combines TRBV9 with TRBJ2-3; 9 bases fit TRBD1. Trimming took 4 bases from V and 6 from J; bases not matched to a gene: 12. Germline V gene sequence: CDR1 SGDLS, CDR2 YYNGEE. The CDR3 is 16 amino acids. The full variable domain, its missing parts supplied by reference TRBV9 and TRBJ2-3, is DSGVTQTPKHLITATGQRVTLRCSPRSGDLSVYWYQQSLDQGLQFLIQYYNGEERAKGNILERFSAQQFPDLHSELNLSSLELGDSALYFCASSPRTGEPRDTQYFGPGTRLTVL.

Written as DNA, the CDR3 is TGTGCCAGCAGCCCGGGGACTAGCGGGAGGGCCAGCACAGATACGCAGTATTTT. Translated: CASSPGTSGRASTDTQYF. The chain couples TRBV11-3 to TRBJ2-3, with 16 bases lining up with TRBD2. The V segment lost 5 bases and the J segment 0 bases; nucleotides outside the gene matches: 5. Germline V gene data show CDR1 as SGHNT and CDR2 as YENEEA. This CDR3 has 18 residues.

V gene TRBV30 combines with J gene TRBJ2-2, with D possibly matching TRBD2 (5 bases). Germline-derived CDR1 and CDR2 are GTSNPN and SVGIG (reference sequence). V was pared by 4 bases and J by 3 bases, with 12 bases between. The CDR3 length is 14 residues. Written as DNA, the CDR3 is TGTGCCTGGAAACGGCCGGGGTACACCGGGGAGCTGTTTTTT. It codes for CAWKRPGYTGELFF.

J is TRBJ2-1 and V is TRBV7-3; TRBD1 matches at 7 bases. The V and J ends lost 2 bases and 6 bases, in that order; junction bases with no gene match: 7. This CDR3 has 15 residues. CDR1 is SGHTA, CDR2 FQGTGA, per germline. The CDR3 nucleotides read TGTGCCAGCAGCTTAGGAGAACAGGGGACCAATGAGCAGTTCTTC. Encoded protein: CASSLGEQGTNEQFF.